This is a list of T cell receptor beta chains from one sample in a study of PD-L1 blockade in urothelial cancer. Data came from immunoSEQ multiplex PCR; TCRdb stores just in-frame clones and leaves some out. Found here are roughly 46,000 clones, 70% to 90% of them singletons; the top ten hold roughly 1.8%. The sample here was PBMCs, taken around atezolizumab (anti-PD-L1) treatment. Every receptor here comes from a man over 45 with urothelial cancer. The CDR3 runs from the conserved cysteine through the conserved F or W. The D gene is left open where the match is weak. Clone size, where shown, is once, few, many, or a class for clones that have expanded.

d_gene	v_gene	abundance	j_gene	CDR3nt	CDR3aa
NA	TRBV18	NA	TRBJ2-7	TGTGCCAGCTCTCCGGGGGGCTCCCGGGAGCAGTACTTC	CASSPGGSREQYF
TRBD1	TRBV29-1	once	TRBJ1-2	TGCAGCGTTGATGGCCCACAGGGGACAATGGACTACACCTTC	CSVDGPQGTMDYTF
TRBD1	TRBV5-1	NA	TRBJ2-2	TGCGCCAGCAGCTTAGGGGGCGGTGGCACCGGGGAGCTGTTTTTT	CASSLGGGGTGELFF
TRBD2	TRBV6-4	NA	TRBJ2-1	TGTGCCAGCAGTGCCCCAGCGGGAGGTGGGAATGAGCAGTTCTTC	CASSAPAGGGNEQFF
NA	TRBV7-9	NA	TRBJ2-7	TGTGCCAGCAGCACGGGACCGGGGTTGGGGGGAAGAAATTACGAGCAGTACTTC	CASSTGPGLGGRNYEQYF
NA	TRBV30	NA	TRBJ1-6	TGTGCCTGGAGTGTAGGCGGGGTAAATTCACCCCTCCACTTT	CAWSVGGVNSPLHF
NA	TRBV5-4	NA	TRBJ2-3	TGTGCCAGCAGCTTGGCTCGTGCGGAAGGAGATACGCAGTATTTT	CASSLARAEGDTQYF
NA	TRBV19	NA	TRBJ1-1	TGTGCCAGTAGTATCCTTGGGTTCGGGGGCACTGAAGCTTTCTTT	CASSILGFGGTEAFF
TRBD2	TRBV28	NA	TRBJ2-7	TGTGCCAGCAGTCAGACTAGCGGGAGAATCTACGAGCAGTACTTC	CASSQTSGRIYEQYF
NA	TRBV7-2	NA	TRBJ2-3	TGTGCCAGCAGCCAAAATCTGAGATCTGGAGATACGCAGTATTTT	CASSQNLRSGDTQYF
TRBD2	TRBV7-8	NA	TRBJ2-3	TGTGCCAGCAGCTCCCGGACTAGCGGGAGGGCCACAGATACGCAGTATTTT	CASSSRTSGRATDTQYF
NA	TRBV6-6	NA	TRBJ2-2	TGTGCCAGCAGTTACACCCCGCCCGGTTCCGGGGAGCTGTTTTTT	CASSYTPPGSGELFF
TRBD2	TRBV6-6	NA	TRBJ2-5	TGTGCCAGCAGTTCCTCAGCGGGGGGGCGGGGAGAGACCCAGTACTTC	CASSSSAGGRGETQYF
NA	TRBV5-1	NA	TRBJ2-1	TGCGCCAGCAGCTTGCCTAGCGCCTACAATGAGCAGTTCTTC	CASSLPSAYNEQFF
TRBD1	TRBV9	NA	TRBJ2-1	TGTGCCAGCAGCAGAACGACAGGGGGCAATGAGCAGTTCTTC	CASSRTTGGNEQFF
NA	TRBV5-1	NA	TRBJ2-3	TGCGCCAGCAGCTTGGAGAGGGGCGCGGCGGGGAGCCCCATTACGCAGTATTTT	CASSLERGAAGSPITQYF
NA	TRBV2	NA	TRBJ2-2	TGTGCCAGCATTGGGGACACATCGAACACCGGGGAGCTGTTTTTT	CASIGDTSNTGELFF
NA	TRBV28	NA	TRBJ2-2	TGTGCCAGCAGTTTTCCGGACGGACGGGAGTTGTTTTTT	CASSFPDGRELFF
NA	TRBV6-1	NA	TRBJ1-2	TGTGCCAGCAGTGAAGACCCCCGGGTGATCTATGGCTACACCTTC	CASSEDPRVIYGYTF
TRBD1	TRBV5-1	NA	TRBJ2-5	TGCGCCAGCAGCCAAGGACAGGGAACGATCCAAGAGACCCAGTACTTC	CASSQGQGTIQETQYF
TRBD2	TRBV7-9	NA	TRBJ2-1	TGTGCCAGCAGCTCCTCTCTAGCGGGGGCCTACAATGAGCAGTTCTTC	CASSSSLAGAYNEQFF
TRBD1	TRBV4-1	NA	TRBJ2-3	TGCGCCGCAAAATCAGGACAGGGGGTGATAGATACGCAGTATTTT	CAAKSGQGVIDTQYF
NA	TRBV19	NA	TRBJ2-1	TGTGCCAGTAGAACGACAGTCGGCGAGCAGTTCTTC	CASRTTVGEQFF
NA	TRBV10-2	NA	TRBJ2-3	TGCGCCAGCAGTGATAGGCAGGGCGGCACAGATACGCAGTATTTT	CASSDRQGGTDTQYF
NA	TRBV12-1	NA	TRBJ2-6	TGTGCCAGCAGCTTTAACGGGTCTGGGGCCAACGTCCTGACTTTC	CASSFNGSGANVLTF
TRBD2	TRBV11-3	NA	TRBJ2-7	TGTGCCAGCAGCCCGCGCGGGGGGGCGGCCTACGAGCAGTACTTC	CASSPRGGAAYEQYF
NA	TRBV7-3	NA	TRBJ2-1	TGTGCCAGCAGCAGAAGAGCGGGTCTAGAGTACAATGAGCAGTTCTTC	CASSRRAGLEYNEQFF
TRBD2	TRBV5-1	once	TRBJ2-7	TGCGCCAGCCATGGGGAACCGGGGGGCTACGAGCAGTACTTC	CASHGEPGGYEQYF
TRBD2	TRBV10-2	NA	TRBJ2-7	TGCGCCAGCAGTGATTGGGGAGGGTCCTACGAGCAGTACTTC	CASSDWGGSYEQYF
TRBD2	TRBV5-1	NA	TRBJ2-3	TGCGCCAGCAGCCTGCCGGGACTAGCGGGCACAGATACGCAGTATTTT	CASSLPGLAGTDTQYF
NA	TRBV19	NA	TRBJ1-5	TGTGCCAGTAGTATAATTCTCCAGAGCAATCAGCCCCAGCATTTT	CASSIILQSNQPQHF
TRBD2	TRBV5-1	NA	TRBJ2-3	TGCGCCAGCAGCCTCGCGACTAGCGGGCGAGATACGCAGTATTTT	CASSLATSGRDTQYF
TRBD1	TRBV7-9	NA	TRBJ2-3	TGTGCCAGCAGCTTAGGACAGGGGGTGAGAGATACGCAGTATTTT	CASSLGQGVRDTQYF
NA	TRBV5-1	NA	TRBJ2-6	TGCGCCAGCAGCTTTTATAGTGACTCTGGGGCCAACGTCCTGACTTTC	CASSFYSDSGANVLTF
TRBD2	TRBV4-2	once	TRBJ2-5	TGTGCCAGCAGCCAAGTTAGCGGGAGACGGATCCAGTACTTC	CASSQVSGRRIQYF
NA	TRBV4-1	once	TRBJ1-2	TGCGCCAGCAGCTCCTTGGCCGGACAAGTCTATGGCTACACCTTC	CASSSLAGQVYGYTF
TRBD2	TRBV5-6	NA	TRBJ2-7	TGTGCCAGCAGCTTGGCGGTGGTCGGGACTAGCCCCTACGAGCAGTACTTC	CASSLAVVGTSPYEQYF
NA	TRBV7-3	NA	TRBJ2-3	TGTGCCAGCAGCTTCCCGGGTCCCCTCGGAGGCACAGATACGCAGTATTTT	CASSFPGPLGGTDTQYF
TRBD1	TRBV7-6	NA	TRBJ1-2	TGTGCCAGCAGCGTAACCGGACAGGCGGGCTACACCTTC	CASSVTGQAGYTF
TRBD2	TRBV4-1	NA	TRBJ2-7	TGCGCCAGCAGCCAAGATCAAGCACTAGCGGGAATCTACGAGCAGTACTTC	CASSQDQALAGIYEQYF
NA	TRBV19	NA	TRBJ1-6	TGTGCCAGTACCCTCATCGGTGTCAATTCACCCCTCCACTTT	CASTLIGVNSPLHF
NA	TRBV7-9	NA	TRBJ2-1	TGTGCCAGCAGCTTAGTAGCAGTAAATTACAATGAGCAGTTCTTC	CASSLVAVNYNEQFF
NA	TRBV11-2	NA	TRBJ1-4	TGTGCCAGCAGCTCCCCTACGGGGCCGGGAGGCGAAAAACTGTTTTTT	CASSSPTGPGGEKLFF
NA	TRBV11-2	NA	TRBJ1-1	TGTGCCAGCAGCTTTGCAGGCCGGGGCACTGAAGCTTTCTTT	CASSFAGRGTEAFF
TRBD1	TRBV18	NA	TRBJ1-1	TGTGCCAGCTCACCCAATTTACAGGGGTTGTACACTGAAGCTTTCTTT	CASSPNLQGLYTEAFF
NA	TRBV28	NA	TRBJ1-5	TGTGCCAGCAGTTCCACATTCGCCCAGCATTTT	CASSSTFAQHF
NA	TRBV11-2	once	TRBJ2-3	TGTGCCAGCAGCCACGATCAGGAGCGGCGGAGGGGCGATACGCAGTATTTT	CASSHDQERRRGDTQYF
NA	TRBV11-2	NA	TRBJ2-7	TGTGCCAGCAGCTTAATCCCACGGGACGAGCAGTACTTC	CASSLIPRDEQYF
TRBD2	TRBV25-1	NA	TRBJ2-1	TGTGCCAGCAGGCCGAGAGGACTAGCGGGAGGATCCTACAATGAGCAGTTCTTC	CASRPRGLAGGSYNEQFF
NA	TRBV7-8	once	TRBJ2-7	TGTGCCAGCAGCTCCTCACTTACGACAGGTGTGTCCTCCGAGCAGTACTTC	CASSSSLTTGVSSEQYF
NA	TRBV27	NA	TRBJ2-7	TGTGCCAGCAGCATCCGGGACATTGCCTACGAGCAGTACTTC	CASSIRDIAYEQYF
NA	TRBV30	NA	TRBJ2-7	TGTGCCTGGAGGGAGAGCCAAACGGACAGAGGTCTAAGCGAGCAGTACTTC	CAWRESQTDRGLSEQYF
TRBD1	TRBV7-2	NA	TRBJ1-5	TGTGCCAGCAGCCTCAGACAGGGGGGTCAGCCCCAGCATTTT	CASSLRQGGQPQHF
TRBD2	TRBV14	NA	TRBJ2-2	TGTGCCAGCAGCCTCCAGCGGGAGGGCCTCGGGGAGCTGTTTTTT	CASSLQREGLGELFF
TRBD2	TRBV27	NA	TRBJ2-7	TGTGCCTCCAGGAAAGGGCGGGGGGTTACCGCGGAGGTGGCCGCCTCCTACGAGCAGTACTTC	CASRKGRGVTAEVAASYEQYF